These 21 T cell receptor beta chains came from one sample sequenced in a study of blood T cells in healthy people across ages. Primers used in a second PCR of about 6 to 11 cycles were a sample-barcoded 5' primer and a J-beta primer mix. MiXCR, applied by TCRdb to the 5' RACE reads, yields one record per CDR3 protein. The sample lists 1,300,000 or so distinct CDR3 sequences, approximately 60% occurring once. Sequenced sample: blood. These receptor sequences come from a young man in good health.

The CDR3 region is CASSPDPNTGELFF. CDR3 DNA sequence: TGCGCCAGCAGCCCGGACCCGAACACCGGGGAGCTGTTTTTT. The gene calls are TRBV4-1 and TRBJ2-2; D call uncertain. CDR1 is MGHRA, CDR2 YSYEKL, per germline. Deletions cut 4 bases from V and 0 bases from J, with 6 bases between. CDR3 length: 14 residues.

The V gene is TRBV7-2, the J gene TRBJ2-1; D might be TRBD1 or TRBD2, each matching 7 bases. V shed 5 bases and J shed 4 bases, with 15 bases lying between them. Germline V gene lookup returns CDR1 SGHTA and CDR2 FQGNSA. The CDR3 spans 15 residues. CDR3 region: CASSRGGGRYNEQFF. In DNA, the CDR3 is TGTGCCAGCAGCCGAGGGGGCGGGAGATACAATGAGCAGTTCTTC.

This clonotype appeared a few times. This rearrangement joins TRBV28 to TRBJ2-1; possible D gene TRBD2, 6 bases. This CDR3 contains 14 residues. Germline CDR1 and CDR2: MDHEN and SYDVKM. The V and J ends lost 5 bases and 12 bases respectively, with 20 bases between them. CDR3 residues: CASSRAGHPQWQFF. CDR3 nucleotide sequence: TGTGCCAGCAGTAGGGCGGGGCATCCCCAATGGCAGTTCTTC.

The V and J genes are TRBV2 and TRBJ2-1, with 9 bases lining up with TRBD1. Germline assignment: CDR1 SNHLY and CDR2 FYNNEI. The CDR3 runs to 14 residues. V shed 7 bases, J shed 4 bases, and the junction held 5 bases outside the gene matches. CDR3 coding DNA: TGTGCCAGCAATTCGGGACAGGGTTACAATGAGCAGTTCTTC. Translated: CASNSGQGYNEQFF.

This sequence joins TRBV29-1 and TRBJ2-3; no firm D call. The CDR3 contains 12 residues. Germline lookup yields CDR1 SQVTM and CDR2 ANQGSEA. V shed 0 bases and J shed 4 bases, with 5 bases lying between them. The CDR3 loop is CSVEDLADTQYF. For the CDR3, the DNA is TGCAGCGTTGAAGATTTGGCAGATACGCAGTATTTT.

This clonotype has just a few counts. The rearrangement uses TRBV3-1 and TRBJ1-1; the D is unclear. V lost 1 base, J lost 9 bases, and 6 bases lay in between. In germline, CDR1 is LGHDT, CDR2 YNNKEL (reference sequence). This CDR3 has 11 amino acids. Here the CDR3 reads CASSQAAKAFF. For the CDR3, the DNA is TGTGCCAGCAGCCAAGCCGCCAAAGCTTTCTTT.

The chain has TRBV6-5 and TRBJ2-1; the D is unclear. The CDR3 runs 12 residues. Germline CDR1 is MNHEY and CDR2 is SVGAGI. V was cut by 2 bases and J by 8 bases, with 7 bases left in between. Here the CDR3 reads CASSYTDDEQFF. For the CDR3, the DNA is TGTGCCAGCAGTTACACGGACGATGAGCAGTTCTTC.

The chain employs TRBV7-2 and TRBJ2-1, with D possibly matching TRBD1 (6 bases). Germline V CDR1 and CDR2: SGHTA, FQGNSA. The CDR3 loop spans 15 amino acids. V lost 4 bases, J lost 5 bases, and 15 bases lay in between. The CDR3 nucleotides are TGTGCCAGCAGCTCAGCGGTGGGGGCCCACAATGAGCAGTTCTTC. This translates into CASSSAVGAHNEQFF.

This clonotype was observed once. V and J are TRBV20-1 and TRBJ2-7; D is uncertain. The CDR3 is 16 residues long. Germline lookup yields CDR1 DFQATT and CDR2 SNEGSKA (reference sequence). Trimming stripped 1 base from V and 0 bases from J, with 16 bases between. The CDR3 sequence is CSARVPRGFSSYEQYF. CDR3 DNA: TGCAGTGCTAGAGTTCCCCGTGGCTTCAGCTCCTACGAGCAGTACTTC.

There are a few counts of this clonotype. J is TRBJ1-1 and V is TRBV11-1; D possibly corresponds to TRBD1 (5 bases). Germline CDR1 reads SGHAT; CDR2 reads FQDESV (reference sequence). This CDR3 contains 15 residues. The germline V and J ends were trimmed by 4 bases and 1 base, with 13 bases remaining between them. The CDR3 here is CASSYASGENTEAFF. The CDR3 nucleotides are TGTGCCAGCAGCTACGCTTCGGGGGAGAACACTGAAGCTTTCTTT.

V is TRBV15 and J is TRBJ2-1; D is perhaps TRBD1 (6 bases). The V and J ends lost 1 base and 6 bases respectively, with 16 bases between them. Germline CDR1 LNHNV, CDR2 YYDKDF (reference sequence). This CDR3 contains 16 residues. DNA for the CDR3: TGTGCCACCAGCAGAGGAGGGGGTACTAGGTTCAATGAGCAGTTCTTC. Amino acids: CATSRGGGTRFNEQFF.

V usage is TRBV2 and J usage is TRBJ2-5, with TRBD1 as a possible D gene (6 bases). Trimming cost V 8 bases and J 4 bases, with 29 bases left between them. Looked up from germline, CDR1 is SNHLY and CDR2 is FYNNEI. CDR3 length: 18 residues. CDR3 bases: TGTGCCAGCGGAGTAGATCGGCCGGGACAAGCTCTGGTAGAGACCCAGTACTTC. It codes for CASGVDRPGQALVETQYF.

This clonotype was found a few times. This chain joins TRBV25-1 and TRBJ1-2; maybe TRBD1 (5 bases). Trimming stripped 3 bases from V and 5 bases from J, with 13 bases between. This CDR3 is 14 amino acids long. Germline values: CDR1 MGHDK, CDR2 SYGVNS. CDR3 DNA: TGTGCCAGCAGTGAGGGGCCGGACCTTTATGGCTACACCTTC. As protein: CASSEGPDLYGYTF.

This clonotype was counted a few times. The chain is built from TRBV27 and TRBJ1-1; maybe TRBD1 (5 bases). The V gene's germline CDR1 is MNHEY and CDR2 SMNVEV (reference sequence). The CDR3 extends over 13 amino acids. V was pared by 10 bases and J by 5 bases, with 17 bases between. The CDR3 is CATHGAGGTEAFF. The CDR3 bases are TGTGCCACCCACGGGGCAGGAGGGACTGAAGCTTTCTTT.

This clonotype was seen once. The chain recombines TRBV18 with TRBJ1-1, with 7 bases aligning to TRBD1. Trimming took 5 bases from V and 4 from J; bases not matched to a gene: 16. This CDR3 contains 17 residues. Germline CDR1 is KGHSH and CDR2 is LQKENI. For the CDR3, the DNA is TGTGCCAGCTCATCGCGGTTCGGACAGGCTGGGGGCACTGAAGCTTTCTTT. Encoded protein: CASSSRFGQAGGTEAFF.

V gene TRBV13 combines with J gene TRBJ2-5; D ambiguous. The J call could be wrong; TRBJ2-7 is a better fit for the DNA end. The V gene's germline CDR1 is PRHDT and CDR2 FYEKMQ (reference sequence). The CDR3 totals 16 residues. The CDR3 DNA is TGTGCCAGCAGCCCCCGGTGGAAGCGCGCACCGGGCGAGCAGTACTTC. Translated: CASSPRWKRAPGEQYF.

This clonotype appeared a few times. The V and J genes are TRBV10-3 and TRBJ2-7, with unresolved D. Germline values: CDR1 ENHRY, CDR2 SYGVKD. Trimming removed 5 bases at V and 2 bases at J, with 10 bases between. CDR3 length equals 13 residues. The CDR3 loop reads CAISSDGTYEQYF. In nucleotides, the CDR3 is TGTGCCATCAGTTCGGACGGTACCTACGAGCAGTACTTC.

The chain is built from TRBV3-1 and TRBJ2-4; 7 nucleotides line up with TRBD2. TRBJ2-5 explains the end of the DNA better; the J call may be wrong. Germline V CDR1 and CDR2: LGHDT, YNNKEL (reference sequence). The CDR3 covers 15 residues. The CDR3 here is CASSQSSGEQETQYF. DNA for the CDR3: TGTGCCAGCAGCCAATCTAGCGGAGAACAAGAGACCCAGTACTTC.

This clonotype was detected only a few times. The rearrangement joins TRBV20-1 to TRBJ2-7, with 12 bases matching TRBD1. CDR1 and CDR2 from the germline V gene are DFQATT and SNEGSKA (reference sequence). After removal of 3 bases from V and 5 bases from J, the junction contained 5 bases not matched to a gene. This CDR3 region has 14 residues. The CDR3 is CSASPGTGGNEQYF. The CDR3, as DNA: TGCAGTGCTAGTCCCGGGACAGGGGGCAACGAGCAGTACTTC.

The chain recombines TRBV20-1 with TRBJ2-3, with TRBD1 matching over 8 bases. This CDR3 has 13 amino acids. Germline loops: CDR1 DFQATT, CDR2 SNEGSKA (reference sequence). J gave up 6 bases and V 3 bases, and 5 bases lay outside the gene matches. The CDR3 DNA reads TGCAGTGCTAGGGACAGGGCTTTGGATACGCAGTATTTT. It yields the protein CSARDRALDTQYF.

This clonotype has just one count. CDR3 sequence (DNA): TGTGCCAGCAGCTATGACAGGGCGGATCAGCCCCAGCATTTT. This encodes CASSYDRADQPQHF. This chain connects TRBV7-9 to TRBJ1-5; 7 nucleotides line up with TRBD1. The CDR3 is 14 residues long. V trimming: 4 bases; J trimming: 5 bases; junction bases outside the gene matches: 5. CDR1 is SEHNR and CDR2 is FQNEAQ in the germline V gene (reference sequence).